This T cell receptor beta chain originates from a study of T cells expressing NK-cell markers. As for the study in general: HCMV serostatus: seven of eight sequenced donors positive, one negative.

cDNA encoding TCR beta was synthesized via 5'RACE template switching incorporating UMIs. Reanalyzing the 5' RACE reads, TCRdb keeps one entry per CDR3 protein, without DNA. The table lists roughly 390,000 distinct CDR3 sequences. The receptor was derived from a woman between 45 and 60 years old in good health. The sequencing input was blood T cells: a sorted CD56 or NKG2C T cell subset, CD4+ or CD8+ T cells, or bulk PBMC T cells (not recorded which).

The CDR3 sequence is CASSKTSGSAYEQYF. V and J are TRBV6-5 and TRBJ2-7; TCRdb picks TRBD2, but there is no DNA to check that call. CDR1 and CDR2 (germline): MNHEY, SVGAGI. The CDR3 consists of 15 residues.